This TCR beta chain stems from a study of cytomegalovirus exposure and HLA in healthy donors. Points from the study as a whole: CMV antigen specificity was confirmed in vitro for a few CMV-associated chains. CMV serostatus was the sole immune exposure information available. Cytomegalovirus status was reportedly diagnosed by the classifier with high specificity and sensitivity.

A multiplex PCR was run with 60 Vbeta primers and 13 Jbeta primers. Data came from immunoSEQ multiplex PCR; TCRdb stores just in-frame clones and leaves some out. The repertoire holds 95,000 to 150,000 clones, with over 15% as singletons. In the case of this clone: Its target is not known.

The CDR3 is 15 residues long. Germline CDR1 and CDR2: SGHTA and FQGTGA. Between the trimmed V and J ends, which lost 5 bases and 1 base, there was a span of 14 bases. The specimen was PBMCs. The chain recombines TRBV7-3 with TRBJ1-1; tentative D call: TRBD1 (5 bases). The sequence came from a young woman in good health and CMV-seronegative. CDR3 protein: CASSPRAGGNTEAFF. CDR3 in DNA: TGTGCCAGCAGCCCTCGCGCGGGGGGGAACACTGAAGCTTTCTTT.